The sequence of this T cell receptor beta chain was determined in a study of T cell responses to AZD1222 COVID-19 vaccine. Notes on the study in general: Across spike, vaccine-associated CD4 TCRs were found, dominant at 160-218 and 743-854. Increases in Spike-specific TCR breadth and depth were seen after two AZD1222 doses. The sample set comprised mostly white British donors with more females, and clonal diversity was possibly underestimated.

Generated by immunoSEQ multiplex PCR, the TCRdb table keeps only in-frame clones and is missing some. Of approximately 140,000 clones in the sample, about 90% were seen once. Germline CDR1 is LGHNA and CDR2 is YSLEER. This CDR3 has 13 amino acids. V dropped 0 bases and J dropped 2 bases, with 5 bases sitting between them. Note on this clone: Its antigen is unknown.

Both about-4-week and about-12-week second-dose recipients were combined. The source was peripheral blood, collected 28 days after the second AZD1222 dose. The chain couples TRBV4-3 to TRBJ2-7; D is ambiguous. This TCR was recovered from an adult who received the AZD1222 COVID-19 vaccine. The CDR3 protein is CASSQDLAYEQYF. The CDR3 DNA follows: TGCGCCAGCAGCCAAGATTTGGCCTACGAGCAGTACTTC.